This TCR beta chain was found in a study of blood T cell repertoires in COVID-19. The germline CDR1 and CDR2 sequences are SGHNT and YYREEE (reference sequence). CDR3 size: 16 residues. J lost 9 bases, V lost 1 base, and 8 bases had no gene match. Repertoires were generated with immunoSEQ multiplex PCR, while TCRdb's copy carries only in-frame clones and drops some. The repertoire holds about 330,000 clones, with approximately 85% as singletons. The chain is built from TRBV5-4 and TRBJ2-1; the match to TRBD2 covers 12 bases. Sequenced: peripheral blood. This receptor was taken from a human donor in a cohort sampled during active COVID-19. CDR3 in amino acids: CASSLSLAGGALEQFF. The CDR3 region has the DNA TGTGCCAGCAGCTTGTCACTAGCGGGGGGAGCGCTTGAGCAGTTCTTC.